The rows below give T cell receptor beta chains drawn from one sample of a study of T cells in Graves' hyperthyroidism and ophthalmopathy. In TCRdb, the multiplex PCR reads were re-called with MiXCR into one record per CDR3 protein. Here the sample spans about 280,000 distinct CDR3 sequences, less than 30% being singletons. The sample consisted of blood. The receptors were gathered from a man aged 40-55 years with Graves' hyperthyroidism that later progressed to Graves' ophthalmopathy. CDR3s include the opening cysteine and the closing phenylalanine or tryptophan. D genes are given only for firm matches. Expanded clones get a size class; other rows say once, few or many, or leave the size out.

TRBJ1-1 . once TRBV28 TGTGCCAGCACCAACAACCCTGGCAGTGTAATGGCTTTCTTT CASTNNPGSVMAFF
TRBJ2-4 . many TRBV7-8 TGTGCCAGCAGCCTCAGGGCCCAGGGAAACATTCAGTACTTC CASSLRAQGNIQYF
TRBJ1-5 . many TRBV6-1 TGTGCCAGCAGTGAAAAATTTGGGGGGAACCCGGGCCCCCAGCATTTT CASSEKFGGNPGPQHF
TRBJ2-5 TRBD2 many TRBV5-1 TGCGCCAGCACCGAATCACTAGCGACTCAAGAGACCCAGTACTTC CASTESLATQETQYF
TRBJ2-5 . many TRBV20-1 TGCAGTGCGGGGTTGGAGACCCAGTACTTC CSAGLETQYF
TRBJ2-2 TRBD2 . TRBV6-1 TGTGCCAGCACCCCACCGAGCGGGAGGATTGGCGGGGAGCTGTTTTTT CASTPPSGRIGGELFF
TRBJ2-5 . many TRBV12-3/TRBV12-4 TGTGCCAGCAGAATGACTACACAAGAGACCCAGTACTTC CASRMTTQETQYF
TRBJ1-5 . many TRBV6-5 TGTGCCAGCAGTTCCCACGCTGATCAGCCCCAGCATTTT CASSSHADQPQHF
TRBJ1-1 . many TRBV29-1 TGCAGCGTTGTTGGGGCGGAGCGGCTATGGGCTGAAGCTTTCTTT CSVVGAERLWAEAFF
TRBJ2-7 . many TRBV7-9 TGTGCCAGCAGTTGGGGACCCCCGATCATGTCCTACGAGCAGTACTTC CASSWGPPIMSYEQYF
TRBJ2-7 TRBD2 . TRBV20-1 TGCAGTGCACATAGCGGGAGGTTCCCCTACGAGCAGTACTTC CSAHSGRFPYEQYF
TRBJ2-7 . . TRBV6-5 TGTGCCAGCAGTTACGAGGGGGGTGCTACCTACGAGCAGTACTTC CASSYEGGATYEQYF
TRBJ1-2 . many TRBV19 TGTGCCAGTAGGTCGAACGTGGGCAGGTCATCCTTTAACTATGGCTACACCTTC CASRSNVGRSSFNYGYTF
TRBJ1-3 . many TRBV29-1 TGCAGCGTCGAAAGGGACCGTGGAAACACCATATATTTT CSVERDRGNTIYF
TRBJ2-7 TRBD1 many TRBV20-1 TGCAGTGCGAGCCGACAGGGACAGTCCTACGAGCAGTACTTC CSASRQGQSYEQYF
TRBJ2-4 . . TRBV3-1 TGTGCCAGCAGCCAGAGTCAGATTCAGTACTTC CASSQSQIQYF
TRBJ2-5 . many TRBV6-1 TGTGCCAGCAGTCGGACTAAGGGGCAAGAGACCCAGTACTTC CASSRTKGQETQYF
TRBJ1-2 . many TRBV15 TGTGCCACCAGCAGAGGTAGGGAGGCAAGCTACACCTTC CATSRGREASYTF
TRBJ1-5 . . TRBV6-1 TGTGCCAGCAGTGAGGTACTTCAGGGGCATCAGCCCCAGCATTTT CASSEVLQGHQPQHF
TRBJ2-2 . . TRBV19 TGTGCCAGTAGTACCCCGGGGAGCGGAGAGCTGTTTTTT CASSTPGSGELFF
TRBJ2-7 . . TRBV12-3/TRBV12-4 TGTGCCAGCGCCAGGGCGGGAGAGCAGTACTTC CASARAGEQYF
TRBJ1-6 . many TRBV29-1 TGCAGCGTTAGGACAGTAGACTTAAATTCACCCCTCCACTTT CSVRTVDLNSPLHF
TRBJ1-1 . many TRBV9 TGTGCCAGCAGCCAATCAACAGGGAAGAACACTGAAGCTTTCTTT CASSQSTGKNTEAFF
TRBJ2-5 . many TRBV24-1 TGTGCCACCAGTGACCCCACAGACCCGGGAGAAACCCAGTACTTC CATSDPTDPGETQYF
TRBJ1-5 . many TRBV7-8 TGTGCCAGCAGCTTAGGGAGACGGTTCAATCAGCCCCAGCATTTT CASSLGRRFNQPQHF
TRBJ2-5 . . TRBV6-1 TGTGCCAGCAGTGAAGCTTCGGCACTCCAAGAGACCCAGTACTTC CASSEASALQETQYF
TRBJ1-2 . few TRBV3-1 TGTGCCAGCAGCCAAGCGGGGGGCGTCGATGATGGCTACACCTTC CASSQAGGVDDGYTF